The text below deals with one T cell receptor beta chain. Its antigen is not identified. Germline V gene sequence: CDR1 MNHEY, CDR2 SMNVEV (reference sequence). The CDR3 contains 14 residues. V lost 2 bases to trimming and J lost 7 bases; unmatched junction nucleotides: 5. These data come from a study of long-term antiretroviral therapy in people with HIV. Run at survey level, the immunoSEQ assay was version v3.0. The table came from immunoSEQ multiplex PCR; TCRdb's copy has only in-frame clones and leaves some out. Counted here are over 30,000 clones, 75% to 90% occurring once; the ten biggest clones make up approximately 6.2%. Study observations and caveats: Regardless of time point, clones expanded before ART dominated the repertoire.

The TCR was taken from a man between 18 and 29 years old with HIV. This chain uses TRBV27 with TRBJ2-1; 7 nucleotides line up with TRBD2. The sample was unsorted PBMCs, taken 1 year after starting antiretroviral therapy. As DNA, the CDR3 is TGTGCCAGCAGTTTAGTGAACGGGGGGAATGAGCAGTTCTTC. It translates to CASSLVNGGNEQFF.